Here is one T cell receptor (beta chain) with its context. These data originate in a study of blood T cells in healthy people across ages. Trimming removed 4 bases from V and 1 base from J, with 17 bases in between. The CDR3 spans 17 residues. Germline V gene sequence: CDR1 LGHNA, CDR2 YNFKEQ. A second PCR of 7 to 11 cycles used a sample-barcoded 5' primer and a J-beta primer mix. Each CDR3 protein gets one entry after TCRdb re-called the 5' RACE reads with MiXCR. The table has 800,000 to 1,300,000 distinct CDR3 sequences, under 30% seen once. The same data also went into a second study, on T cells of mothers and their children. That work contributes: The shaping of TCR recombination output by thymic selection is similar in related and unrelated pairs.

Sequencing was done on a sample of blood. This chain joins TRBV4-2 and TRBJ1-5; no reliable D call. The sequence was collected from a girl aged 2-10 years in good health. The CDR3 reads CASSPRVADRSNQPQHF. In nucleotides, the CDR3 is TGTGCCAGCAGCCCAAGAGTGGCAGATAGGAGCAATCAGCCCCAGCATTTT.